This record looks at one T cell receptor beta chain sequence and its context. This table comes from immunoSEQ multiplex PCR, and its TCRdb copy is limited to in-frame clones, with some not included. The data show 55,000 or so clones, about 90% seen once. This specimen belongs to a study of T cell changes during pregnancy in multiple sclerosis. CDR3 length: 15 amino acids. V lost 4 bases to trimming and J lost 5 bases, with 18 bases between them. Germline lookup yields CDR1 SGHTA and CDR2 FQGNSA. Sequencing was performed on CD4+ T cells from peripheral blood mononuclear cells, taken after pregnancy. The chain combines TRBV7-2 with TRBJ2-7, with D maybe TRBD1 (6 bases). The TCR comes from a female donor with multiple sclerosis, enrolled in a pregnancy study. CDR3 nucleotides: TGTGCCAGCAGCTCTCGACTACAGGGTAGGCACGAGCAGTACTTC. Translation gives CASSSRLQGRHEQYF.